One and the same sample provided the 26 T cell receptor beta chains below, sequenced in a study of blood T cell repertoires in COVID-19. The table came from immunoSEQ multiplex PCR; TCRdb's copy has only in-frame clones and leaves some out. The sample carries over 80,000 clones, 85% to 95% recorded once. The sequencing input was peripheral blood. Receptors were obtained from a man aged 60-69 years with acute or convalescent COVID-19.

The chain has TRBV19 and TRBJ2-5, with 8 positions matching TRBD2. Germline values: CDR1 LNHDA, CDR2 SQIVND (reference sequence). This CDR3 is built from 17 residues. V was clipped by 5 bases and J by 5 bases; unmatched bases: 16. CDR3: CASSPRDVLAAQETQYF. The CDR3 bases are TGTGCCAGTAGTCCTCGGGACGTACTAGCGGCTCAGGAGACCCAGTACTTC.

V gene TRBV7-2 combines with J gene TRBJ2-1, with 11 bases aligning to TRBD2. Germline CDR1 is SGHTA and CDR2 is FQGNSA. V shed 1 base and J 0 bases; nucleotides not matched to a gene: 2. This CDR3 has 17 residues. The CDR3 protein is CASSLEGLAASYNEQFF. Written as DNA, the CDR3 is TGTGCCAGCAGCTTAGAGGGACTAGCGGCCTCCTACAATGAGCAGTTCTTC.

The chain carries TRBV14 and TRBJ2-2, with D possibly matching TRBD1 (6 bases). V was trimmed by 4 bases and J by 3 bases, leaving 12 bases between them. Germline V gene lookup returns CDR1 SGHDN and CDR2 FVKESK. The CDR3 length is 15 residues. This chain's CDR3 is CASSRHRDDTGELFF. The CDR3 region has the DNA TGTGCCAGCAGCCGACACAGGGACGACACCGGGGAGCTGTTTTTT.

The gene calls are TRBV24-1 and TRBJ2-1; D is unresolved. Trimming pared 2 bases from V and 6 bases from J, leaving 7 bases between. The CDR3 length is 13 residues. Germline CDR1 KGHDR, CDR2 SFDVKD. This CDR3 is CATSDYGSNEQFF. The CDR3 DNA is TGTGCCACCAGTGATTATGGTAGCAATGAGCAGTTCTTC.

This clone was seen just once. The CDR3 nucleotides read TGTGCCACCAGTGACGGGGGCTACGAGCAGTACTTC. It is translated as CATSDGGYEQYF. The V call is TRBV24-1, the J call TRBJ2-7, with a weak D call TRBD2 (6 bases). The CDR3 is 12 amino acids. The V gene's germline CDR1 is KGHDR and CDR2 SFDVKD. Trimming cost V 4 bases and J 3 bases, with 6 bases left between them.

The V call is TRBV7-2, the J call TRBJ2-2; 7 nucleotides align to TRBD1. With V trimmed by 2 bases and J by 3 bases, 6 bases remained unmatched. This CDR3 has 16 amino acids. Germline loops: CDR1 SGHTA, CDR2 FQGNSA. In DNA, the CDR3 is TGTGCCAGCAGCTTAATAGGGGGCAGCGACACCGGGGAGCTGTTTTTT. It codes for CASSLIGGSDTGELFF. Combining the CDR3 with reference TRBV7-2 and TRBJ2-2 gives the whole variable domain GAGVSQSPSNKVTEKGKDVELRCDPISGHTALYWYRQSLGQGLEFLIYFQGNSAPDKSGLPSDRFSAERTGGSVSTLTIQRTQQEDSAVYLCASSLIGGSDTGELFFGEGSRLTVL.

This sequence joins TRBV5-1 and TRBJ2-2, with 10 bases that match TRBD2. Germline CDR1 SGHRS, CDR2 YFSETQ. The CDR3 runs to 16 residues. With V trimmed by 2 bases and J by 5 bases, 6 bases remained unmatched. The CDR3 here is CASSFWASGSTGELFF. The CDR3 DNA is TGCGCCAGCAGCTTTTGGGCTAGCGGGAGTACCGGGGAGCTGTTTTTT.

This chain links TRBV11-3 with TRBJ2-1; 7 positions agree with TRBD2. V was clipped by 0 bases and J by 2 bases; unmatched bases: 7. The CDR3 is made up of 17 amino acids. The germline V gene has CDR1 SGHNT and CDR2 YENEEA. The CDR3 loop is CASSLDLGRGPYNEQFF. Here the CDR3 DNA reads TGTGCCAGCAGCTTAGATCTAGGGAGGGGTCCCTACAATGAGCAGTTCTTC.

This clone was recorded only once. The chain has TRBV24-1 and TRBJ2-3; TRBD2 matches at 7 bases. CDR3 length equals 16 residues. Germline loops: CDR1 KGHDR, CDR2 SFDVKD. J was trimmed by 5 bases and V by 12 bases; bases with no gene match: 19. CDR3 in amino acids: CAPLGFGVWTRDTQYF. CDR3 bases: TGTGCCCCTCTTGGTTTTGGCGTATGGACTAGAGATACGCAGTATTTT.

The rearrangement joins TRBV28 to TRBJ2-7, with 8 bases fitting TRBD1. The CDR3 is 15 residues long. V dropped 3 bases and J dropped 2; count of bases not matched to a gene: 6. Per the germline V gene, CDR1 is MDHEN and CDR2 is SYDVKM. The CDR3 nucleotides are TGTGCCAGCAGTTTGCCGGGACAGGTTACCTACGAGCAGTACTTC. Translation gives CASSLPGQVTYEQYF. The full variable domain, with the rest looked up from reference TRBV28 and TRBJ2-7, is DVKVTQSSRYLVKRTGEKVFLECVQDMDHENMFWYRQDPGLGLRLIYFSYDVKMKEKGDIPEGYSVSREKKERFSLILESASTNQTSMYLCASSLPGQVTYEQYFGPGTRLTVT.

The sample holds a few counts of this clone. The rearrangement uses TRBV24-1 and TRBJ2-1; 7 nucleotides match TRBD1. The CDR3 length is 15 residues. The V gene's germline CDR1 is KGHDR and CDR2 SFDVKD. Losses at the gene ends were 4 bases for V and 3 bases for J; bases not matched to a gene: 5. The CDR3 nucleotides are TGTGCCACCAGTGAGACAGGGTGGGGCTACAATGAGCAGTTCTTC. Its protein is CATSETGWGYNEQFF.

The chain recombines TRBV27 with TRBJ1-6; TRBD1 matches at 9 bases. Germline values: CDR1 MNHEY, CDR2 SMNVEV (reference sequence). After removal of 5 bases from V and 7 bases from J, the junction contained 9 bases not matched to a gene. This CDR3 has 16 amino acids. In DNA form, the CDR3 reads TGTGCCAGCAGTCCCGGGACAGGGCTTTGGAATTCACCCCTCCACTTT. Translation: CASSPGTGLWNSPLHF.

V usage is TRBV5-1 and J usage is TRBJ1-1; possibly TRBD1 for D (5 bases). Per germline, CDR1 SGHRS and CDR2 YFSETQ. This CDR3 has 14 residues. Trimming stripped 3 bases from V and 3 bases from J, with 12 bases between. The CDR3 DNA reads TGCGCCAGCAGCTCTAAACCGGGGGACACTGAAGCTTTCTTT. Amino acid sequence: CASSSKPGDTEAFF.

The genes are TRBV7-8 and TRBJ2-1; possible D gene TRBD2, 7 bases. This CDR3 comprises 17 residues. Trimming took 1 base from V and 2 from J, leaving 15 bases between them. Germline V gene lookup returns CDR1 SGHVS and CDR2 FQNEAQ. CDR3: CASSLGLAGAAYNEQFF. For the CDR3, the DNA is TGTGCCAGCAGCTTAGGCCTGGCGGGGGCCGCCTACAATGAGCAGTTCTTC. The full variable domain, in which reference TRBV7-8 and TRBJ2-1 provide the parts outside the CDR3, is GAGVSQSPRYKVAKRGQDVALRCDPISGHVSLFWYQQALGQGPEFLTYFQNEAQLDKSGLPSDRFFAERPEGSVSTLKIQRTQQEDSAVYLCASSLGLAGAAYNEQFFGPGTRLTVL.

The V and J genes are TRBV5-3 and TRBJ2-7; 13 bases fit TRBD2. TRBV5-3 is annotated as an ORF whose role is uncertain. The V gene end was trimmed by 4 bases and the J gene end by 6 bases; junction bases not matched to a gene: 13. This CDR3 comprises 17 residues. CDR3 coding DNA: TGTGCCAGAAGCGCGGGACTAGCGGGGAGCGGGATCAGCGAGCAGTACTTC. This sequence encodes CARSAGLAGSGISEQYF.

The chain employs TRBV2 and TRBJ1-5; D unclear. CDR1 is SNHLY, CDR2 FYNNEI, per germline. The CDR3 consists of 14 residues. Between the trimmed V and J ends, which lost 2 bases and 0 bases, there was a span of 5 bases. The CDR3 DNA follows: TGTGCCAGCAGTGAACGTCGTAGCAATCAGCCCCAGCATTTT. Amino acids: CASSERRSNQPQHF.

The V gene is TRBV11-3, the J gene TRBJ1-1; no definite D call. V lost 0 bases and J lost 10, with 12 bases in between. The V gene's germline CDR1 is SGHNT and CDR2 YENEEA. The CDR3 extends over 13 amino acids. CDR3 bases: TGTGCCAGCAGCTTAGATGGGCAGAGTGTAGCTTTCTTT. Its translation: CASSLDGQSVAFF.

V usage is TRBV28 and J usage is TRBJ1-2, with a tentative D call TRBD1 (5 bases). The V and J ends lost 6 bases and 4 bases respectively, with 15 bases between them. This CDR3 has 14 amino acids. Germline loops: CDR1 MDHEN, CDR2 SYDVKM. The CDR3 protein is CASSPPDRAYGYTF. The DNA for the CDR3 is TGTGCCAGCAGCCCCCCAGACAGAGCCTATGGCTACACCTTC.

J is TRBJ2-1 and V is TRBV4-1; 12 positions match TRBD2. The CDR3 totals 18 residues. V was clipped by 1 base and J by 6 bases; unmatched bases: 10. Germline CDR1 is MGHRA and CDR2 is YSYEKL. This chain's CDR3 is CASSQVDMGLAGFNEQFF. The DNA of the CDR3 is TGCGCCAGCAGCCAAGTTGATATGGGACTAGCGGGTTTCAATGAGCAGTTCTTC.

The chain employs TRBV4-2 and TRBJ2-2; 10 bases agree with TRBD1. Germline-derived CDR1 and CDR2 are LGHNA and YNFKEQ. The trim removed 4 bases at V and 8 bases at J, leaving 4 bases unmatched. This CDR3 has 14 residues. This CDR3 reads CASSPGQGGGELFF. In DNA, the CDR3 is TGTGCCAGCAGCCCAGGACAGGGGGGTGGGGAGCTGTTTTTT.

The chain recombines TRBV6-5 with TRBJ2-1; 8 nucleotides line up with TRBD1. Germline V gene sequence: CDR1 MNHEY, CDR2 SVGAGI. The CDR3 is 14 amino acids. With 7 bases clipped from V and 4 bases from J, the junction kept 6 bases outside the gene matches. The CDR3 DNA follows: TGTGCCAGCATTCAGGGGGCCCGATACAATGAGCAGTTCTTC. It translates to CASIQGARYNEQFF.

J is TRBJ1-3 and V is TRBV19; D unclear. The CDR3 spans 17 residues. V was pared by 4 bases and J by 0 bases, with 16 bases between. Germline loops: CDR1 LNHDA, CDR2 SQIVND (reference sequence). CDR3 DNA sequence: TGTGCCAGTAGTACCTCCCCGGGAGGGAACTCTGGAAACACCATATATTTT. It is translated as CASSTSPGGNSGNTIYF.

The V and J genes are TRBV9 and TRBJ1-5; D unclear. Germline CDR1 is SGDLS and CDR2 is YYNGEE. With 4 bases removed from V and 9 bases from J, the gap between germline ends came to 11 bases. This CDR3 region has 12 residues. The DNA of the CDR3 is TGTGCCAGCAGCACCGAGGGAGGGCCCCAGCATTTT. As protein: CASSTEGGPQHF.

This clone appeared a single time. The chain is built from TRBV11-2 and TRBJ2-3; 8 bases fit TRBD2. The V and J ends lost 1 base and 2 bases, in that order; junction bases with no gene match: 5. Germline lookup yields CDR1 SGHAT and CDR2 FQNNGV. The CDR3 spans 16 residues. This CDR3 is CASSLGAGGLTDTQYF. For the CDR3, the DNA is TGTGCCAGCAGCTTAGGGGCGGGAGGACTCACAGATACGCAGTATTTT. The variable domain in full, with the rest retrieved from reference TRBV11-2 and TRBJ2-3, is EAGVAQSPRYKIIEKRQSVAFWCNPISGHATLYWYQQILGQGPKLLIQFQNNGVVDDSQLPKDRFSAERLKGVDSTLKIQPAKLEDSAVYLCASSLGAGGLTDTQYFGPGTRLTVL.

The chain combines TRBV19 with TRBJ2-1; 8 bases line up with TRBD1. Losses at the gene ends were 9 bases for V and 6 bases for J; bases not matched to a gene: 7. CDR1 is LNHDA and CDR2 is SQIVND in the germline V gene (reference sequence). The CDR3 sequence is 13 residues long. In DNA, the CDR3 is TGTGCCAGCAACAGGGGGTTCGGCAATGAGCAGTTCTTC. Its protein product is CASNRGFGNEQFF.

This chain joins TRBV7-9 and TRBJ2-1; 11 bases agree with TRBD1. This CDR3 is built from 15 residues. With V trimmed by 5 bases and J by 5 bases, 5 bases remained unmatched. Germline loops: CDR1 SEHNR, CDR2 FQNEAQ (reference sequence). The CDR3 protein is CASSPGQGDNNEQFF. The CDR3 region has the DNA TGTGCCAGCAGCCCGGGACAGGGGGACAACAATGAGCAGTTCTTC.